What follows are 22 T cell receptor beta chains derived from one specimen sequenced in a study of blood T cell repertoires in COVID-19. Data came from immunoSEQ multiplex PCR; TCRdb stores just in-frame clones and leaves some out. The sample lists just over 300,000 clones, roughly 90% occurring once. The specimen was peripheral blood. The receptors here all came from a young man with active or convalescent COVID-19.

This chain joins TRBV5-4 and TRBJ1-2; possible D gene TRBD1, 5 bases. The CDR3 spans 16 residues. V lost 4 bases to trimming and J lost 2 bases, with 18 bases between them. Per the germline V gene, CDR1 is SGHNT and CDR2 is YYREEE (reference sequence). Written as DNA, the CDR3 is TGTGCCAGCAGCCGGGAGGGGACGGTGGGGAACTATGGCTACACCTTC. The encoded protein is CASSREGTVGNYGYTF.

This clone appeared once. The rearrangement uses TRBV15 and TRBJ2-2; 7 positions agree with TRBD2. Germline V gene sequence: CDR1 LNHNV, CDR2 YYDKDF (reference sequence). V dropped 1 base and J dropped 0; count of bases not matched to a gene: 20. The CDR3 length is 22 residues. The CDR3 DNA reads TGTGCCACCAGCAGAGGGGCGTGGGTTCCCCCCTCCGGGGGGACGAACACCGGGGAGCTGTTTTTT. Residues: CATSRGAWVPPSGGTNTGELFF.

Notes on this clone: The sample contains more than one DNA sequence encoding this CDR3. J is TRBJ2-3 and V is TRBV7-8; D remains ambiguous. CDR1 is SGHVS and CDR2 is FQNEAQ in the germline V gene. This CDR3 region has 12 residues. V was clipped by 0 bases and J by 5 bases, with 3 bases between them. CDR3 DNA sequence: TGTGCCAGCAGCTTAGCTAGAGATACGCAGTATTTT. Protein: CASSLARDTQYF.

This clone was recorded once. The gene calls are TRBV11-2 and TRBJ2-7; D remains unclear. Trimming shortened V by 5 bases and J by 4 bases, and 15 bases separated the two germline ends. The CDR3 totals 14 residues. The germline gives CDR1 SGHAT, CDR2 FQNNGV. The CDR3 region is CASSNSALSYEQYF. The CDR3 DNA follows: TGTGCCAGCAGCAACAGTGCCCTCTCTTACGAGCAGTACTTC.

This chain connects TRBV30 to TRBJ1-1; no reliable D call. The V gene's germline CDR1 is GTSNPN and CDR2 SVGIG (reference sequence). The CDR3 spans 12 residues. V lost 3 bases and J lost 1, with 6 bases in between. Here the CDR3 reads CAWRRRNTEAFF. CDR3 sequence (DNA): TGTGCCTGGAGGCGTAGGAACACTGAAGCTTTCTTT. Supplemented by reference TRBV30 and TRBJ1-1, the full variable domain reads SQTIHQWPATLVQPVGSPLSLECTVEGTSNPNLYWYRQAAGRGLQLLFYSVGIGQISSEVPQNLSASRPQDRQFILSSKKLLLSDSGFYLCAWRRRNTEAFFGQGTRLTVV.

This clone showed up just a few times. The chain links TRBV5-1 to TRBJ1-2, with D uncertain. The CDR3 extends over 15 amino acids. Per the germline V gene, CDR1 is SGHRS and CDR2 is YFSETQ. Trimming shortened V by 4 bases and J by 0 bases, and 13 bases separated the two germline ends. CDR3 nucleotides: TGCGCCAGCAGCAAGTCGGTGGCGGCTAACTATGGCTACACCTTC. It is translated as CASSKSVAANYGYTF.

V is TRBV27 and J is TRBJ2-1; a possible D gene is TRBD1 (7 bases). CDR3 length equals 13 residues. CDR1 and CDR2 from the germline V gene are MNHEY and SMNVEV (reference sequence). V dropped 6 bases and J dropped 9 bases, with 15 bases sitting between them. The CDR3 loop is CASSFRQGGEQFF. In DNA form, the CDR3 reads TGTGCCAGCAGCTTCCGACAGGGAGGTGAGCAGTTCTTC.

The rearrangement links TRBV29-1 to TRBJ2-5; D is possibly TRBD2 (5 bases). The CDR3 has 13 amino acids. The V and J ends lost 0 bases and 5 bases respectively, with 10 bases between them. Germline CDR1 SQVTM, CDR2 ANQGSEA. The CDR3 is CSVEEGGWETQYF. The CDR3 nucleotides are TGCAGCGTTGAAGAAGGAGGTTGGGAGACCCAGTACTTC.

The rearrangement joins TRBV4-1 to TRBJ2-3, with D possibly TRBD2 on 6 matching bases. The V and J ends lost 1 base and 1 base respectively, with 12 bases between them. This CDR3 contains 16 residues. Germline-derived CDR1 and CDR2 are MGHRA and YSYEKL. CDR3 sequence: CASSQAVSGRTDTQYF. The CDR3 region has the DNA TGCGCCAGCAGCCAAGCGGTAAGCGGGCGCACAGATACGCAGTATTTT.

The CDR3 sequence is CATRGEDWGNTIYF. The CDR3 nucleotides are TGTGCCACTCGGGGGGAAGATTGGGGAAACACCATATATTTT. V and J are TRBV19 and TRBJ1-3; TRBD1 might be the D (5 bases). The CDR3 length is 14 residues. Trimming removed 10 bases at V and 4 bases at J, with 17 bases between. Germline V CDR1 and CDR2: LNHDA, SQIVND (reference sequence).

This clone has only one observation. This chain's CDR3 is CASSRQGANTGELFF. The DNA for the CDR3 is TGTGCCAGCAGTCGACAGGGCGCGAACACCGGGGAGCTGTTTTTT. J is TRBJ2-2 and V is TRBV6-2 or TRBV6-3, with 7 bases fitting TRBD1. Germline CDR1 reads MNHEY; CDR2 reads SVGEGT. V trimming: 5 bases; J trimming: 0 bases; junction bases outside the gene matches: 3. This CDR3 region has 15 residues.

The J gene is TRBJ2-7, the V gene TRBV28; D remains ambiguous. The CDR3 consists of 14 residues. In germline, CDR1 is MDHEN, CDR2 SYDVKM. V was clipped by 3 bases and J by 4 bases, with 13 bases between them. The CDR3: CASSFGRVKYEQYF. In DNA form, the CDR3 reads TGTGCCAGCAGTTTTGGCCGGGTAAAATACGAGCAGTACTTC.

The CDR3 loop is CAISGTGNAYTIYF. The CDR3 DNA sequence: TGTGCCATCAGTGGGACGGGAAATGCATACACCATATATTTT. The genes are TRBV10-3 and TRBJ1-3; D gene ambiguous. Trimming removed 4 bases from V and 8 bases from J, with 15 bases in between. Germline V CDR1 and CDR2: ENHRY, SYGVKD. This CDR3 comprises 14 residues.

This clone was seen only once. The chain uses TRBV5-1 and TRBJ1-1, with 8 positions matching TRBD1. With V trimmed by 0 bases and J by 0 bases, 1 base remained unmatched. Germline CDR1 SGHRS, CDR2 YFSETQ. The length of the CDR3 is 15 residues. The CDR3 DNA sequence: TGCGCCAGCAGCTTGGAGACAGGGGTGAACACTGAAGCTTTCTTT. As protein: CASSLETGVNTEAFF.

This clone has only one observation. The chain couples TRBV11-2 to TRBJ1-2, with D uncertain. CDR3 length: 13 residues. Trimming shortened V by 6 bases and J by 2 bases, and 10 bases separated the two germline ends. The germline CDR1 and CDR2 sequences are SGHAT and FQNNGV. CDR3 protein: CASRPWRNYGYTF. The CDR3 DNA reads TGTGCCAGCAGACCCTGGAGGAACTATGGCTACACCTTC.

The CDR3 coding sequence is TGTGCCAGCTCAGGATCGTTACAGGGGGCGTATGGCCAGTACTTC. Its translation is CASSGSLQGAYGQYF. The chain joins TRBV27 to TRBJ2-5, with 9 bases identical to TRBD1. The CDR3 is 15 residues long. Germline-derived CDR1 and CDR2 are MNHEY and SMNVEV (reference sequence). The trim removed 8 bases at V and 10 bases at J, leaving 17 bases unmatched.

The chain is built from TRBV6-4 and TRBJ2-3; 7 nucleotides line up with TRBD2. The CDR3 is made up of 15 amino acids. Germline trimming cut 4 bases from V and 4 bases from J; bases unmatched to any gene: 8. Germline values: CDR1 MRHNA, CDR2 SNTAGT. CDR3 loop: CASSGGSGSADTQYF. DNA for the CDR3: TGTGCCAGCAGTGGCGGTAGCGGGTCCGCAGATACGCAGTATTTT.

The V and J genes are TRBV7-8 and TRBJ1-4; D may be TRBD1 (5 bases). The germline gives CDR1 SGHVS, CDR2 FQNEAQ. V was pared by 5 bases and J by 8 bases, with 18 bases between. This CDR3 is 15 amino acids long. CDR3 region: CASSQRQKEEEKLFF. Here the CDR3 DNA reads TGTGCCAGCAGCCAGAGACAGAAAGAGGAAGAAAAACTGTTTTTT.

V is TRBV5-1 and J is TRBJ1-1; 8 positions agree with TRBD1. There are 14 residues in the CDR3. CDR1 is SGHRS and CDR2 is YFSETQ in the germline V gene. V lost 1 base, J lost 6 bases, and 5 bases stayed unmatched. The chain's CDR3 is CASSLSSGGSEAFF. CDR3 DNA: TGCGCCAGCAGCTTGTCCTCAGGGGGCTCTGAAGCTTTCTTT.

The CDR3 sequence: CASSSLPSTDTQYF. As DNA, the CDR3 is TGTGCCAGCAGCTCACTACCTAGCACAGATACGCAGTATTTT. The chain has TRBV7-9 and TRBJ2-3; D gene unclear. V lost 4 bases to trimming and J lost 0 bases, with 8 bases between them. In germline, CDR1 is SEHNR, CDR2 FQNEAQ (reference sequence). CDR3 length: 14 amino acids.

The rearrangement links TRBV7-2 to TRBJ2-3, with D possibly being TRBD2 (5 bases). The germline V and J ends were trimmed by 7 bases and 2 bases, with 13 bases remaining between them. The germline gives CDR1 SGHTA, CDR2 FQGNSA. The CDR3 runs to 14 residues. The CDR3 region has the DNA TGTGCCAGCAACTATGGCGGGTACACAGATACGCAGTATTTT. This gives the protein CASNYGGYTDTQYF.

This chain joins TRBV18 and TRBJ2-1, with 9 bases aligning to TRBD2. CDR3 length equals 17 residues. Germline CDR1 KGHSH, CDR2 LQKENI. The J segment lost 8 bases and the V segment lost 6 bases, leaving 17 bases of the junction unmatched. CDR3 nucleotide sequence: TGTGCCAGCTCCCCCGGGTTTGTGGTAGCGGGAGTCTATGAGCAGTTCTTC. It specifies CASSPGFVVAGVYEQFF.